Sequencing of this T cell receptor beta chain was carried out in a study of blood T cell repertoires in COVID-19. On the study more broadly: Samples taken during acute and convalescent COVID-19 were collected in the United States, Italy and Spain. From T cells, B-cell-depleted T cells, or PBMCs came the material, which was cDNA or gDNA.

Original data processing: Estimation of nucleated cell counts relied on the amplification of reference gene primers. Using immunoSEQ multiplex PCR, the repertoire was profiled, and TCRdb retains in-frame clones only, with some absent. D and trimming were read from the DNA, whereas the V and J calls and clone size are those reported in that table. The data hold more than 80,000 clones, with roughly 84% observed a single time. This TCR was sampled from a woman aged 80 or over with active or convalescent COVID-19. The sequencing sample was made of peripheral blood.

DNA for the CDR3: TGTGCCAGCAGCCAACGGGGTCAGCCCCAGCATTTT. This encodes CASSQRGQPQHF. The chain carries TRBV3-1 (or the pseudogene TRBV3-2) and TRBJ1-5; no firm D call. Germline V lookup: CDR1 LGHDT, CDR2 YNNKEL (reference sequence). This CDR3 is built from 12 residues. V lost 2 bases and J 6 bases, leaving 5 bases between the germline ends.